A single sample gave rise to the 7 T cell receptor beta chains below, sequenced in a study of blood T cell repertoires in COVID-19. This table comes from immunoSEQ multiplex PCR, and its TCRdb copy is limited to in-frame clones, with some not included. The sample yields approximately 290,000 clones, 80% to 90% seen once. The sequencing input was peripheral blood. These receptors originate from a man aged 25 to 40 with acute or convalescent COVID-19.

The V and J genes are TRBV19 and TRBJ1-1; 11 bases line up with TRBD1. Unmatched junction bases numbered 7, after V lost 6 bases and J lost 4 bases. Germline V lookup: CDR1 LNHDA, CDR2 SQIVND (reference sequence). The CDR3 contains 15 residues. The CDR3 region is CASRPGQGAFTEAFF. The CDR3 DNA is TGTGCCAGTAGGCCTGGACAGGGGGCATTCACTGAAGCTTTCTTT. Using reference TRBV19 and TRBJ1-1 for the parts outside the CDR3, the full variable domain is DGGITQSPKYLFRKEGQNVTLSCEQNLNHDAMYWYRQDPGQGLRLIYYSQIVNDFQKGDIAEGYSVSREKKESFPLTVTSAQKNPTAFYLCASRPGQGAFTEAFFGQGTRLTVV.

J is TRBJ2-7 and V is TRBV6-6, with TRBD1 as a possible D gene (5 bases). The CDR3 totals 13 residues. Germline V CDR1 and CDR2: MNHNY, SVGAGI (reference sequence). The ends were cut back, 7 bases at V and 5 bases at J, with 15 bases in the middle. The CDR3 loop is CASTPFWTNEQYF. DNA for the CDR3: TGTGCCAGCACCCCGTTTTGGACAAACGAGCAGTACTTC.

The chain is built from TRBV5-1 and TRBJ1-3; tentative D call: TRBD1 (5 bases). Deletions cut 6 bases from V and 0 bases from J, with 16 bases between. The CDR3 runs to 16 residues. In germline, CDR1 is SGHRS, CDR2 YFSETQ. CDR3 residues: CASTISPGGSGNTIYF. Written as DNA, the CDR3 is TGCGCCAGCACCATTAGTCCGGGGGGCTCTGGAAACACCATATATTTT. The full variable domain, rest sourced from reference TRBV5-1 and TRBJ1-3, is KAGVTQTPRYLIKTRGQQVTLSCSPISGHRSVSWYQQTPGQGLQFLFEYFSETQRNKGNFPGRFSGRQFSNSRSEMNVSTLELGDSALYLCASTISPGGSGNTIYFGEGSWLTVV.

This rearrangement joins TRBV4-2 to TRBJ2-5, with D unclear. CDR1 and CDR2 (germline): LGHNA, YNFKEQ. This CDR3 has 14 amino acids. V lost 1 base and J 13 bases, leaving 19 bases between the germline ends. The CDR3, as DNA: TGTGCCAGCAGCCAAGTCTCGGTGCAGGCACCACCGTACTTC. It yields the protein CASSQVSVQAPPYF.

This clone was detected only a few times. The chain uses TRBV5-1 and TRBJ1-2; D is perhaps TRBD1 (5 bases). This CDR3 comprises 14 residues. Trimming shortened V by 4 bases and J by 8 bases, and 18 bases separated the two germline ends. Germline CDR1 is SGHRS and CDR2 is YFSETQ. CDR3 DNA: TGCGCCAGCAGCCCTGGGCAAGGGGCGTCGGGCTACACCTTC. It yields the protein CASSPGQGASGYTF.

V gene TRBV19 combines with J gene TRBJ1-3; D is undetermined. CDR1 LNHDA and CDR2 SQIVND come from the germline V gene (reference sequence). V was shortened by 6 bases and J by 4 bases, with 13 bases between the two germline ends. The CDR3 runs 14 residues. In DNA form, the CDR3 reads TGTGCCAGTAGCCAACCGGGTTCGGGAAACACCATATATTTT. Protein product: CASSQPGSGNTIYF.

Concerning this clone itself: Other nucleotide sequences in the sample specify the same CDR3. V is TRBV7-3 and J is TRBJ1-1, with D tentatively TRBD1 (5 bases). The ends were cut back, 5 bases at V and 2 bases at J, with 9 bases in the middle. CDR1 SGHTA and CDR2 FQGTGA come from the germline V gene. The CDR3 is 13 residues long. The CDR3: CASSRQGNTEAFF. The CDR3 DNA reads TGTGCCAGCAGCAGGCAGGGTAACACTGAAGCTTTCTTT.